This T cell receptor beta chain originates from a study of blood T cell repertoires in COVID-19. About the research overall: PBMCs, B-cell-depleted T cells, or T cells provided the cDNA or gDNA that made up the material.

Authors' processing steps: Estimated nucleated cell counts came from reference gene primer amplification. Clones were sequenced by immunoSEQ multiplex PCR, and TCRdb holds only the in-frame ones, with some missing. V and J calls and clone size are given by that table; D and trimming were obtained from the DNA. The sample records over 110,000 clones, approximately 80% being singletons. The sample holds one count of this clone. The CDR3 consists of 16 residues. J lost 4 bases, V lost 0 bases, and 6 bases had no gene match. Per germline, CDR1 SGHRS and CDR2 YFSETQ. Sequencing was done on a sample of PBMCs or T cells enriched from blood (not recorded which). V is TRBV5-1 and J is TRBJ2-7; 11 bases line up with TRBD1. This clonotype was obtained from a man aged 50 to 60 in a cohort exposed to, infected with or recovered from COVID-19 (not recorded which). The CDR3 region is CASSLGTGGPYYEQYF. CDR3 nucleotide sequence: TGCGCCAGCAGCTTGGGGACAGGGGGCCCGTATTACGAGCAGTACTTC. Full variable domain (rest looked up from reference TRBV5-1 and TRBJ2-7): KAGVTQTPRYLIKTRGQQVTLSCSPISGHRSVSWYQQTPGQGLQFLFEYFSETQRNKGNFPGRFSGRQFSNSRSEMNVSTLELGDSALYLCASSLGTGGPYYEQYFGPGTRLTVT.